These 17 T cell receptor beta chains were sequenced from one sample in a study of blood T cells in healthy people across ages. PCR was performed a second time for about 6 to 12 cycles using a sample-barcoded 5' primer and a J-beta primer mix. TCRdb re-called the 5' RACE reads with MiXCR, one entry per CDR3 protein. The sample carries 1.5 million to 1.9 million distinct CDR3 sequences, about 45% recorded once. The sample taken for sequencing was blood. All receptors come from a woman under 30 in good health.

This clonotype showed up just a few times. The J gene is TRBJ2-3, the V gene TRBV5-1, with D uncertain. This CDR3 spans 14 amino acids. Germline CDR1 and CDR2: SGHRS and YFSETQ. V was clipped by 5 bases and J by 1 base, with 11 bases between them. CDR3 DNA: TGCGCCAGCAGGGGTTTTCACCGCACAGATACGCAGTATTTT. It is translated as CASRGFHRTDTQYF.

The chain is built from TRBV4-3 and TRBJ2-5, with 9 bases fitting TRBD2. Germline V gives CDR1 LGHNA, CDR2 YSLEER. Trimming removed 1 base from V and 2 bases from J; junction bases left unmatched: 5. The CDR3 extends over 16 amino acids. The CDR3 DNA sequence: TGCGCCAGCAGCCAAGTCGTAGCGGGGGCTCAAGAGACCCAGTACTTC. It codes for CASSQVVAGAQETQYF.

The CDR3, as DNA: TGCGCCAGCAGCCCGGTCGCAGAGGTCGAAAAACTGTTTTTT. Residues: CASSPVAEVEKLFF. This rearrangement joins TRBV4-1 to TRBJ1-4; D is unresolved. Trimming cost V 4 bases and J 8 bases, with 14 bases left between them. Per germline, CDR1 MGHRA and CDR2 YSYEKL. The CDR3 has 14 residues.

J is TRBJ2-1 and V is TRBV20-1; D is uncertain. V lost 0 bases, J lost 9 bases, and 12 bases lay in between. The V gene's germline CDR1 is DFQATT and CDR2 SNEGSKA (reference sequence). The CDR3 extends over 13 amino acids. The CDR3: CSARDRESAEQFF. The CDR3 nucleotides read TGCAGTGCTAGAGACCGAGAATCCGCTGAGCAGTTCTTC.

This clonotype has just a few counts. V usage is TRBV29-1 and J usage is TRBJ2-5; no clear D gene. Germline lookup yields CDR1 SQVTM and CDR2 ANQGSEA. The V and J ends lost 4 bases and 1 base respectively, with 10 bases between them. The CDR3 sequence is 13 residues long. The CDR3 DNA reads as TGCAGCGTTGGGGCAGTGTTCCAAGAGACCCAGTACTTC. Amino acid sequence: CSVGAVFQETQYF.

Comments on this clonotype: The germline gene is not matched at one end of the junction; a read error may be the cause. The gene calls are TRBV10-3 and TRBJ1-2; TRBD1 agrees at 8 bases. CDR1 is ENHRY, CDR2 SYGVKD, per germline. This CDR3 has 13 amino acids. For the CDR3, the DNA is TGTGCCATCAGTCCGACAGGGGAGGATGGCCACACCTTC. Translating gives CAISPTGEDGHTF.

The chain links TRBV12-3 or TRBV12-4 to TRBJ2-4; a possible D gene is TRBD1 (8 bases). V lost 2 bases to trimming and J lost 6 bases, with 14 bases between them. The CDR3 loop spans 15 amino acids. The CDR3 DNA reads as TGTGCCAGCAGTTTATCCTACAGGGGGGGAAACATTCAGTACTTC. Its translation: CASSLSYRGGNIQYF.

Only a few counts were recorded for this clonotype. This chain joins TRBV3-1 and TRBJ2-1; no firm D call. CDR3 size: 15 residues. CDR1 is LGHDT and CDR2 is YNNKEL in the germline V gene (reference sequence). V lost 3 bases to trimming and J lost 2 bases, with 11 bases between them. CDR3 bases: TGTGCCAGCAGCCATTGGTCACTGACCTACAATGAGCAGTTCTTC. Encoded protein: CASSHWSLTYNEQFF.

This clonotype was observed a few times. In DNA, the CDR3 is TGCAGTGCATGGGACAGGGATTTGAACACTGAAGCTTTCTTT. This translates into CSAWDRDLNTEAFF. The chain joins TRBV20-1 to TRBJ1-1; 9 bases are shared with TRBD1. The ends lost 6 bases at V and 0 bases at J; junction bases unmatched: 5. The CDR3 extends over 14 amino acids. From germline, CDR1 is DFQATT and CDR2 SNEGSKA (reference sequence).

This clonotype has more than one count but fewer than ten. The V and J genes are TRBV5-5 and TRBJ1-4; 9 bases line up with TRBD1. The CDR3 has 14 amino acids. The germline gives CDR1 SGHKS, CDR2 YYEKEE (reference sequence). Trimming at V came to 4 bases and at J to 6 bases, leaving 4 bases not matched to a gene. In nucleotides, the CDR3 is TGTGCCAGCAGCCTGACAGGGGGTGATGAAAAACTGTTTTTT. This sequence encodes CASSLTGGDEKLFF.

V usage is TRBV12-3 or TRBV12-4 and J usage is TRBJ2-3; TRBD2 is a possible D gene (5 bases). This CDR3 is 14 amino acids long. V was pared by 6 bases and J by 0 bases, with 10 bases between. The CDR3 nucleotides are TGTGCCAGCAGCGACTATTATAGCACAGATACGCAGTATTTT. Translated, it gives CASSDYYSTDTQYF.

Of note for this clonotype: The germline gene is not matched at one end of the junction; a read error may be the cause. The gene calls are TRBV7-2 and TRBJ2-7; no clear D. The CDR3 is made up of 14 amino acids. Germline V gene lookup returns CDR1 SGHTA and CDR2 FQGNSA. The CDR3 loop is CASSLDRYSYGQYF. The CDR3 bases are TGTGCCAGCAGCTTAGATCGGTACTCCTACGGGCAGTACTTC.

A remark on this clonotype: A clone one base away is much larger, so this may be a read error. This rearrangement joins TRBV7-2 to TRBJ2-5; 7 bases are shared with TRBD2. The CDR3 spans 16 residues. Germline-derived CDR1 and CDR2 are SGHTA and FQGNSA. The CDR3 loop is CANSLGQGGKQETQYF. As DNA, the CDR3 is TGTGCCAACAGCTTGGGCCAGGGAGGGAAACAAGAGACCCAGTACTTC.

The rearrangement uses TRBV2 and TRBJ1-5, with a weak D call TRBD1 (6 bases). Trimming shortened V by 5 bases and J by 0 bases, and 20 bases separated the two germline ends. CDR3 length equals 18 residues. Per the germline V gene, CDR1 is SNHLY and CDR2 is FYNNEI. Written as DNA, the CDR3 is TGTGCCAGCAGTCCTCCCTTTAGGGGACAACCTAGCAATCAGCCCCAGCATTTT. It yields the protein CASSPPFRGQPSNQPQHF.

This rearrangement joins TRBV3-1 to TRBJ2-3; 9 positions match TRBD2. The length of the CDR3 is 17 residues. V shed 4 bases, J shed 3 bases, and the junction held 11 bases outside the gene matches. CDR1 and CDR2 (germline): LGHDT, YNNKEL (reference sequence). CDR3 bases: TGTGCCAGCAGCCCCCGGCGTTTGCGGGGGGGAACAGATACGCAGTATTTT. Translation gives CASSPRRLRGGTDTQYF.

A few counts support this clonotype. J is TRBJ2-3 and V is TRBV27; D is ambiguous. Trimming removed 4 bases at V and 6 bases at J, with 8 bases between. CDR1 is MNHEY and CDR2 is SMNVEV in the germline V gene (reference sequence). The CDR3 has 12 amino acids. In DNA, the CDR3 is TGTGCCAGCAGTTCCCTCTTGGATACGCAGTATTTT. Translating it yields CASSSLLDTQYF.

In the case of this clonotype: The junction does not match germline at one end; this may be a read error. The chain is built from TRBV20-1 and TRBJ2-4; TRBD1 aligns across 8 bases. CDR1 and CDR2 (germline): DFQATT, SNEGSKA (reference sequence). This CDR3 has 16 residues. The CDR3 nucleotides read TGCAGTGCTGGAGATACTGCCAGGGGGCCGGGTAACATTCAGTACTTC. This encodes CSAGDTARGPGNIQYF.